This entry lists 24 T cell receptor beta chains sequenced from one sample in a study of cytomegalovirus exposure and HLA in healthy donors. Assay: immunoSEQ multiplex PCR; the TCRdb copy retains only in-frame clones and omits some. The sample records about 110,000 clones, less than 90% being singletons. Sequencing input: PBMCs. These receptors came from a young woman in good health and CMV-seropositive.

J is TRBJ1-2 and V is TRBV28; D not certain. V lost 9 bases, J lost 2 bases, and 10 bases lay in between. Germline CDR1 MDHEN, CDR2 SYDVKM. CDR3 size: 12 residues. CDR3 in amino acids: CASISSNYGYTF. CDR3 nucleotides: TGTGCCAGTATTTCTTCCAACTATGGCTACACCTTC.

V is TRBV25-1 and J is TRBJ1-4; 11 bases line up with TRBD1. Trimming removed 4 bases from V and 8 bases from J; junction bases left unmatched: 6. Germline values: CDR1 MGHDK, CDR2 SYGVNS. This CDR3 has 15 amino acids. Written as DNA, the CDR3 is TGTGCCAGCAGTGCAGGACAGGGGGCGTACGAAAAACTGTTTTTT. It encodes CASSAGQGAYEKLFF.

This rearrangement joins TRBV6-1 to TRBJ1-6; no clear D. Trimming stripped 0 bases from V and 8 bases from J, with 5 bases between. Germline CDR1 is MNHNS and CDR2 is SASEGT. The CDR3 runs 13 residues. The DNA of the CDR3 is TGTGCCAGCAGTGAAGCTAAATATTCACCCCTCCACTTT. This sequence encodes CASSEAKYSPLHF.

The rearrangement uses TRBV28 and TRBJ1-6, with 10 positions matching TRBD1. Germline CDR1 MDHEN, CDR2 SYDVKM. This CDR3 is built from 15 residues. The trim removed 5 bases at V and 9 bases at J, leaving 7 bases unmatched. DNA of the CDR3: TGTGCCAGCAGTCGCGGGACAGGGGAGAGTTCACCCCTCCACTTT. This sequence encodes CASSRGTGESSPLHF.

This clone was seen more than once but under ten times. The chain has TRBV7-9 and TRBJ2-5; TRBD1 aligns across 10 bases. Looked up from germline, CDR1 is SEHNR and CDR2 is FQNEAQ (reference sequence). The CDR3 sequence is 14 residues long. The J segment lost 5 bases and the V segment lost 3 bases, leaving 3 bases of the junction unmatched. The CDR3 sequence is CASSLTGGGETQYF. CDR3 DNA sequence: TGTGCCAGCAGCTTGACAGGGGGCGGGGAGACCCAGTACTTC.

This chain connects TRBV28 to TRBJ1-2; 9 nucleotides align to TRBD1. Germline values: CDR1 MDHEN, CDR2 SYDVKM. Unmatched junction bases numbered 6, after V lost 4 bases and J lost 6 bases. The CDR3 loop spans 14 amino acids. DNA for the CDR3: TGTGCCAGCAGTTCAGGACAGGGGAGGAATGGCTACACCTTC. Residues: CASSSGQGRNGYTF.

The V and J genes are TRBV6-1 and TRBJ2-1; TRBD2 matches at 11 bases. The ends lost 7 bases at V and 9 bases at J; junction bases unmatched: 11. This CDR3 is 15 amino acids long. Germline V lookup: CDR1 MNHNS, CDR2 SASEGT. The CDR3 reads CASTFWLAGGVEQFF. DNA of the CDR3: TGTGCCAGCACATTCTGGCTAGCGGGGGGAGTTGAGCAGTTCTTC.

This chain connects TRBV2 to TRBJ2-3; weak D call: TRBD2 (5 bases). From germline, CDR1 is SNHLY and CDR2 FYNNEI. V was pared by 5 bases and J by 5 bases, with 8 bases between. The CDR3 runs 12 residues. The CDR3: CASSLGLDTQYF. Written as DNA, the CDR3 is TGTGCCAGCAGTCTTGGACTAGATACGCAGTATTTT. Full variable domain (rest looked up from reference TRBV2 and TRBJ2-3): EPEVTQTPSHQVTQMGQEVILRCVPISNHLYFYWYRQILGQKVEFLVSFYNNEISEKSEIFDDQFSVERPDGSNFTLKIRSTKLEDSAMYFCASSLGLDTQYFGPGTRLTVL.

V usage is TRBV10-3 and J usage is TRBJ1-2, with a possible D match to TRBD1 (5 bases). The CDR3 consists of 15 residues. Germline V gene sequence: CDR1 ENHRY, CDR2 SYGVKD. The germline V and J ends were trimmed by 0 bases and 4 bases, with 12 bases remaining between them. CDR3 region: CAISESRQGGYGYTF. In nucleotides, the CDR3 is TGTGCCATCAGTGAGTCGAGGCAGGGAGGCTATGGCTACACCTTC.

This clone was counted once. This rearrangement joins TRBV13 to TRBJ2-1; possible D gene TRBD1, 6 bases. CDR1 is PRHDT, CDR2 FYEKMQ, per germline (reference sequence). With 4 bases removed from V and 3 bases from J, the gap between germline ends came to 13 bases. This CDR3 has 15 residues. CDR3 in DNA: TGTGCCAGCAGCTCCAGGGGACCCAACTACAATGAGCAGTTCTTC. The encoded protein is CASSSRGPNYNEQFF.

This chain connects TRBV6-6 to TRBJ2-5; 10 bases match TRBD1. The CDR3 covers 14 residues. J gave up 2 bases and V 5 bases, and 2 bases lay outside the gene matches. CDR1 and CDR2 from the germline V gene are MNHNY and SVGAGI (reference sequence). CDR3 amino acids: CASSRTGGQETQYF. Written as DNA, the CDR3 is TGTGCCAGCAGTCGGACAGGGGGGCAAGAGACCCAGTACTTC.

V gene TRBV6-1 combines with J gene TRBJ1-5, with 8 bases fitting TRBD1. Germline CDR1 and CDR2: MNHNS and SASEGT. With 6 bases clipped from V and 5 bases from J, the junction kept 9 bases outside the gene matches. CDR3 length: 15 residues. As DNA, the CDR3 is TGTGCCAGCAGCGGGACAGGTCAAGGGCATCAGCCCCAGCATTTT. It codes for CASSGTGQGHQPQHF.

The chain carries TRBV27 and TRBJ2-3, with D perhaps matching TRBD1 (5 bases). Per the germline V gene, CDR1 is MNHEY and CDR2 is SMNVEV (reference sequence). CDR3 length: 15 residues. V shed 7 bases and J shed 0 bases, with 14 bases lying between them. DNA of the CDR3: TGTGCCAGCACCACCAGGGCAGTTAGCACAGATACGCAGTATTTT. Protein: CASTTRAVSTDTQYF.

The chain is built from TRBV7-6 and TRBJ1-5; 7 nucleotides align to TRBD1. Germline assignment: CDR1 SGHVS and CDR2 FNYEAQ. The CDR3 consists of 14 residues. V trimming: 5 bases; J trimming: 3 bases; junction bases outside the gene matches: 4. The CDR3 here is CASSRGQLNQPQHF. The CDR3 bases are TGTGCCAGCAGCCGGGGACAGCTCAATCAGCCCCAGCATTTT. The full variable domain, with the rest looked up from reference TRBV7-6 and TRBJ1-5, is GAGVSQSPRYKVTKRGQDVALRCDPISGHVSLYWYRQALGQGPEFLTYFNYEAQQDKSGLPNDRFSAERPEGSISTLTIQRTEQRDSAMYRCASSRGQLNQPQHFGDGTRLSIL.

The rearrangement uses TRBV14 and TRBJ1-1, with no clear D. CDR1 is SGHDN and CDR2 is FVKESK in the germline V gene. The CDR3 spans 15 residues. V gave up 0 bases and J gave up 2 bases, with 10 bases separating them. The CDR3 DNA reads as TGTGCCAGCAGCCAAGATATCCGAGAAAACACTGAAGCTTTCTTT. Amino acid sequence: CASSQDIRENTEAFF.

This clone was recorded once. The V gene is TRBV5-6, the J gene TRBJ1-1; perhaps TRBD1 as D (5 bases). The ends were cut back, 4 bases at V and 4 bases at J, with 8 bases in the middle. CDR1 is SGHDT, CDR2 YYEEEE, per germline. The CDR3 is 12 residues long. The chain's CDR3 is CASSRGGTEAFF. The CDR3 coding sequence is TGTGCCAGCAGCCGGGGGGGCACTGAAGCTTTCTTT.

Here the CDR3 reads CASTDSQGAAIGYGYTF. CDR3 in DNA: TGTGCCAGCACGGACTCACAGGGGGCGGCGATAGGATATGGCTACACCTTC. The chain couples TRBV27 to TRBJ1-2; TRBD1 agrees at 9 bases. The trim removed 7 bases at V and 5 bases at J, leaving 17 bases unmatched. This CDR3 has 17 amino acids. In germline, CDR1 is MNHEY, CDR2 SMNVEV (reference sequence).

The V and J genes are TRBV10-1 and TRBJ1-6, with D uncertain. Looked up from germline, CDR1 is WNHNN and CDR2 is SYGVQD (reference sequence). The CDR3 runs 13 residues. V lost 3 bases to trimming and J lost 8 bases, with 8 bases between them. Here the CDR3 DNA reads TGCGCCAGCAGTGAAGCTACGCATTCACCCCTCCACTTT. Translating it yields CASSEATHSPLHF.

This chain uses TRBV7-8 with TRBJ1-6; TRBD1 aligns across 10 bases. The CDR3 runs 16 residues. Germline lookup yields CDR1 SGHVS and CDR2 FQNEAQ. V lost 1 base to trimming and J lost 11 bases; unmatched junction nucleotides: 8. The DNA of the CDR3 is TGTGCCAGCAGCTTAGAGGGGACAGGGGTGATGGCACCCCTCCACTTT. This codes for CASSLEGTGVMAPLHF. Variable domain in full (rest from reference TRBV7-8 and TRBJ1-6): GAGVSQSPRYKVAKRGQDVALRCDPISGHVSLFWYQQALGQGPEFLTYFQNEAQLDKSGLPSDRFFAERPEGSVSTLKIQRTQQEDSAVYLCASSLEGTGVMAPLHFGNGTRLTVT.

V gene TRBV19 combines with J gene TRBJ1-1, with 8 positions matching TRBD1. J was trimmed by 0 bases and V by 4 bases; bases with no gene match: 7. Germline V lookup: CDR1 LNHDA, CDR2 SQIVND (reference sequence). This CDR3 has 16 residues. The CDR3 loop reads CASSKGQGVVNTEAFF. The CDR3 DNA sequence: TGTGCCAGTAGTAAAGGACAGGGAGTAGTGAACACTGAAGCTTTCTTT.

This clone appeared a single time. The genes are TRBV5-4 and TRBJ1-2; D perhaps matches TRBD1 (5 bases). V was cut by 0 bases and J by 5 bases, with 11 bases left in between. This CDR3 spans 14 amino acids. Germline CDR1 and CDR2: SGHNT and YYREEE (reference sequence). CDR3 DNA: TGTGCCAGCAGCTTGGAGGGGAAGGGGTATGGCTACACCTTC. Encoded protein: CASSLEGKGYGYTF.

This chain connects TRBV2 to TRBJ2-1; D might be TRBD1 (6 bases). V lost 6 bases to trimming and J lost 2 bases, with 11 bases between them. CDR1 SNHLY and CDR2 FYNNEI come from the germline V gene. The CDR3 consists of 14 residues. CDR3 nucleotide sequence: TGTGCCAGCAGCCCCAGGGGCCCCTACAATGAGCAGTTCTTC. Protein product: CASSPRGPYNEQFF.

This clone was recorded once. V usage is TRBV6-1 and J usage is TRBJ2-5, with D possibly being TRBD2 (5 bases). Trimming pared 4 bases from V and 1 base from J, leaving 13 bases between. This CDR3 region has 15 residues. Germline lookup yields CDR1 MNHNS and CDR2 SASEGT. CDR3 nucleotides: TGTGCCAGCAGTGCCCTGAGCGGTACCCAAGAGACCCAGTACTTC. It codes for CASSALSGTQETQYF.

The rearrangement joins TRBV7-9 to TRBJ1-4, with D maybe TRBD1 (6 bases). CDR1 SEHNR and CDR2 FQNEAQ come from the germline V gene (reference sequence). The CDR3 is 14 residues long. V was shortened by 8 bases and J by 3 bases, with 13 bases between the two germline ends. The CDR3 spells CASGHTGSNEKLFF. The CDR3 coding sequence is TGTGCCAGCGGTCATACAGGGTCTAATGAAAAACTGTTTTTT. The entire variable domain, with the rest obtained from reference TRBV7-9 and TRBJ1-4, is as follows: DTGVSQNPRHKITKRGQNVTFRCDPISEHNRLYWYRQTLGQGPEFLTYFQNEAQLEKSRLLSDRFSAERPKGSFSTLEIQRTEQGDSAMYLCASGHTGSNEKLFFGSGTQLSVL.